This T cell receptor (beta chain) was recorded in a study of CD8+ T cells in alopecia areata. Stated treatment: oral pan-JAK inhibitor, 5-10 mg twice daily. This CDR3 region has 16 residues. Trimming removed 4 bases from V and 3 bases from J; junction bases left unmatched: 9. CDR1 and CDR2 (germline): SGDLS, YYNGEE. Extraction of RNA preceded its reverse transcription into cDNA, which served as the sequencing template. Method: immunoSEQ multiplex PCR; TCRdb's copy keeps in-frame clones and lacks some. This sample yields some 58,000 clones, of which under 60% are seen a single time; 20% belongs to the top ten.

V usage is TRBV9 and J usage is TRBJ1-4; 7 bases align to TRBD1. This material consisted of CD8+ T cells sorted from blood, taken around week 36, from a patient treated with tofacitinib. This clonotype originated in a human donor with alopecia areata. DNA for the CDR3: TGTGCCAGCAGCCCGACAGGGAGAGCGGCTAATGAAAAACTGTTTTTT. It specifies CASSPTGRAANEKLFF.